This T cell receptor (beta chain) was recovered during a study of blood T cell repertoires in COVID-19. Study-level background: From T cells, B-cell-depleted T cells, or PBMCs came the material, which was cDNA or gDNA.

The J segment lost 8 bases and the V segment lost 2 bases, leaving 10 bases of the junction unmatched. CDR3 length: 15 residues. Germline assignment: CDR1 SGDLS and CDR2 YYNGEE. In the source study's methods: Cell counts per sample came from amplifying reference gene primers. This table comes from immunoSEQ multiplex PCR, and its TCRdb copy is limited to in-frame clones, with some not included. That table furnishes V, J and clone size, whereas the DNA furnished D and trimming. This sample has 70,000 to 90,000 clones; approximately 86% occur once, and the top ten carry approximately 29%. This receptor was identified in a man aged 45 to 65 with acute or convalescent COVID-19. Sequenced sample: peripheral blood. The V and J genes are TRBV9 and TRBJ1-2; 9 nucleotides line up with TRBD1. The CDR3 is CASSVHRGPMGGYTF. In DNA form, the CDR3 reads TGTGCCAGCAGCGTCCACAGGGGGCCTATGGGAGGCTACACCTTC. Supplemented by reference TRBV9 and TRBJ1-2, the full variable domain reads DSGVTQTPKHLITATGQRVTLRCSPRSGDLSVYWYQQSLDQGLQFLIQYYNGEERAKGNILERFSAQQFPDLHSELNLSSLELGDSALYFCASSVHRGPMGGYTFGSGTRLTVV.